The clone carrying this T cell receptor beta chain was detected only a few times. Its antigen is currently unknown. These data are taken from a study of vaccination and CD4 T cells after COVID-19. Across the study: The cells were exposed to overlapping spike peptides originating from SARS-CoV-2, HCoV-NL63, HCoV-OC43 and HCoV-229E for stimulation.

Sequencing of DNA taken from cultured CD4+ T cells relied on the Oncomine TCR Beta short-read assay. The genomic DNA was obtained from cultured CD4+ T cells by extraction with the QIAamp micro DNA kit. Using its own MiXCR run on the PCR reads, TCRdb lists one record per CDR3 protein. The profile shows more than 15,000 distinct CDR3 sequences, over 55% of them singletons. Trimming removed 7 bases at V and 2 bases at J, with 7 bases between. Per the germline V gene, CDR1 is SGHTA and CDR2 is FQGNSA. The CDR3 consists of 12 residues. Stated treatment: approximately 10-day PBMC culture with coronavirus spike peptide pools or control peptides (ViraFEST assay).

The TCR sequence derives from a human donor who had recovered from COVID-19. The sample taken for sequencing was CD4+ T cells from blood, cultured in vitro. This sequence joins TRBV7-2 and TRBJ2-3; no reliable D call. The CDR3 sequence is CASTLNTDTQYF. Written as DNA, the CDR3 is TGTGCCAGCACCCTAAACACAGATACGCAGTATTTT.